What follows are 16 T cell receptor beta chains derived from one specimen sequenced in a study of blood T cell repertoires in COVID-19. The table came from immunoSEQ multiplex PCR; TCRdb's copy has only in-frame clones and leaves some out. The data hold roughly 250,000 clones, with around 82% observed a single time. The specimen sequenced was peripheral blood. The receptors shown here come from a woman of 80 years or more with active or convalescent COVID-19.

This sequence joins TRBV20-1 and TRBJ2-1; D ambiguous. V was pared by 6 bases and J by 8 bases, with 11 bases between. This CDR3 has 11 residues. The V gene's germline CDR1 is DFQATT and CDR2 SNEGSKA (reference sequence). The CDR3 sequence: CSAPPYDEQFF. CDR3 in DNA: TGCAGTGCCCCCCCGTATGATGAGCAGTTCTTC.

This sequence joins TRBV27 and TRBJ2-1, with 7 nucleotides matching TRBD2. The CDR3 has 15 amino acids. J lost 11 bases, V lost 3 bases, and 13 bases had no gene match. Germline values: CDR1 MNHEY, CDR2 SMNVEV (reference sequence). The CDR3 coding sequence is TGTGCCAGCAGTTTTAGGAGCGGGGAGGGCCTCCAGCAGTTCTTC. Translated: CASSFRSGEGLQQFF.

The chain has TRBV6-2 or TRBV6-3 and TRBJ2-2, with 10 positions matching TRBD1. CDR1 MNHEY and CDR2 SVGEGT come from the germline V gene. The V segment lost 6 bases and the J segment 2 bases; nucleotides outside the gene matches: 18. The CDR3 has 20 amino acids. CDR3 amino acids: CASSRTRTGGTPLNTGELFF. The CDR3 bases are TGTGCCAGCAGCCGCACTCGGACAGGGGGAACCCCGTTAAACACCGGGGAGCTGTTTTTT.

The table lists this clone with a count of one. The V and J genes are TRBV5-1 and TRBJ2-1, with D possibly TRBD1 on 6 matching bases. Trimming removed 0 bases at V and 7 bases at J, with 14 bases between. The CDR3 consists of 15 residues. Germline values: CDR1 SGHRS, CDR2 YFSETQ. The CDR3 region is CASSLVGTRRNEQFF. CDR3 DNA: TGCGCCAGCAGCTTGGTAGGGACACGGAGGAATGAGCAGTTCTTC.

J is TRBJ1-1 and V is TRBV7-9, with 8 bases matching TRBD1. The CDR3 has 16 amino acids. With V trimmed by 7 bases and J by 2 bases, 12 bases remained unmatched. Germline CDR1 is SEHNR and CDR2 is FQNEAQ (reference sequence). In nucleotides, the CDR3 is TGTGCCAGCACCCTGACCGGGACAGGTGAAAACACTGAAGCTTTCTTT. Encoded protein: CASTLTGTGENTEAFF.

The chain links TRBV19 to TRBJ2-6, with a tentative D call TRBD1 (5 bases). Germline CDR1 reads LNHDA; CDR2 reads SQIVND (reference sequence). This CDR3 region has 15 residues. With 6 bases removed from V and 0 bases from J, the gap between germline ends came to 9 bases. CDR3 nucleotides: TGTGCCAGTAGCCCAGGGTTCTCTGGGGCCAACGTCCTGACTTTC. Protein sequence: CASSPGFSGANVLTF.

The rearrangement joins TRBV28 to TRBJ1-4, with D hard to call. The CDR3 loop spans 15 amino acids. CDR1 and CDR2 (germline): MDHEN, SYDVKM. V was cut by 3 bases and J by 5 bases, with 13 bases left in between. The CDR3 here is CASSLEARGNEKLFF. For the CDR3, the DNA is TGTGCCAGCAGTTTGGAGGCGCGAGGGAATGAAAAACTGTTTTTT.

This rearrangement joins TRBV5-6 to TRBJ1-5; no clear D gene. Looked up from germline, CDR1 is SGHDT and CDR2 is YYEEEE. This CDR3 is built from 13 residues. The ends were cut back, 5 bases at V and 2 bases at J, with 8 bases in the middle. The CDR3 loop is CASSYTGNQPQHF. In DNA, the CDR3 is TGTGCCAGCAGTTATACAGGCAATCAGCCCCAGCATTTT.

This chain uses TRBV5-1 with TRBJ1-3, with TRBD1 matching 10 bases. V trimming: 0 bases; J trimming: 8 bases; junction bases outside the gene matches: 5. Germline CDR1 and CDR2: SGHRS and YFSETQ. This CDR3 has 15 residues. CDR3 residues: CASSLARDRGDTIYF. The CDR3 nucleotides read TGCGCCAGCAGCTTGGCGCGGGACAGGGGAGACACCATATATTTT.

This clone came up a few times. This sequence joins TRBV19 and TRBJ1-2; D remains unclear. The V end was cut by 3 bases, the J end by 8 bases, with 16 bases between. CDR3 length: 14 amino acids. Germline values: CDR1 LNHDA, CDR2 SQIVND (reference sequence). The CDR3 DNA sequence: TGTGCCAGTAGTATTCATGGGCTGACTAGCGGCTACACCTTC. Translation gives CASSIHGLTSGYTF. Filled out from reference TRBV19 and TRBJ1-2, the complete variable domain reads DGGITQSPKYLFRKEGQNVTLSCEQNLNHDAMYWYRQDPGQGLRLIYYSQIVNDFQKGDIAEGYSVSREKKESFPLTVTSAQKNPTAFYLCASSIHGLTSGYTFGSGTRLTVV.

The gene calls are TRBV27 and TRBJ1-1; D is possibly TRBD1 (6 bases). V was pared by 6 bases and J by 4 bases, with 18 bases between. The length of the CDR3 is 15 residues. Germline V CDR1 and CDR2: MNHEY, SMNVEV (reference sequence). The CDR3 region has the DNA TGTGCCAGCAGCCGCGGGGGGGCTTGGAGCACTGAAGCTTTCTTT. Translation gives CASSRGGAWSTEAFF.

This rearrangement joins TRBV6-5 to TRBJ2-1; D unclear. The CDR3 is made up of 16 amino acids. Germline V gives CDR1 MNHEY, CDR2 SVGAGI. V was trimmed by 2 bases and J by 0 bases, leaving 11 bases between them. The CDR3 region has the DNA TGTGCCAGCAGTTACCAGATTGACAACTCCTACAATGAGCAGTTCTTC. Protein: CASSYQIDNSYNEQFF.

The rearrangement uses TRBV6-5 and TRBJ2-7; D perhaps matches TRBD1 (6 bases). V was trimmed by 7 bases and J by 1 base, leaving 8 bases between them. The CDR3 is made up of 12 amino acids. The germline V gene has CDR1 MNHEY and CDR2 SVGAGI. Here the CDR3 reads CASTQGSYEQYF. The CDR3 nucleotides are TGTGCCAGCACCCAGGGGTCCTACGAGCAGTACTTC.

CDR3 bases: TGTGCCAGCAGCAACGCCGGGACAGGGACCCACGAGCAGTACTTC. This translates into CASSNAGTGTHEQYF. The chain recombines TRBV28 with TRBJ2-7; TRBD1 aligns across 9 bases. V shed 6 bases and J 5 bases; nucleotides not matched to a gene: 11. Germline CDR1 is MDHEN and CDR2 is SYDVKM. The CDR3 runs 15 residues.

CDR3 sequence reads: CASSQVAGAAYEQYF. CDR3 bases: TGTGCCAGCAGCCAGGTGGCAGGGGCCGCCTACGAGCAGTACTTC. This chain links TRBV4-2 with TRBJ2-7; D is perhaps TRBD1 (6 bases). The V end was cut by 3 bases, the J end by 2 bases, with 14 bases between. The CDR3 length is 15 residues. CDR1 and CDR2 (germline): LGHNA, YNFKEQ.

Only a few counts were recorded for this clone. The genes are TRBV7-8 and TRBJ1-6; D gene ambiguous. The CDR3 length is 15 residues. V was pared by 1 base and J by 0 bases, with 4 bases between. Germline CDR1 SGHVS, CDR2 FQNEAQ. CDR3 coding DNA: TGTGCCAGCAGCTTAGATAGCTCCTATAATTCACCCCTCCACTTT. It is translated as CASSLDSSYNSPLHF. The full variable domain, rest sourced from reference TRBV7-8 and TRBJ1-6, is GAGVSQSPRYKVAKRGQDVALRCDPISGHVSLFWYQQALGQGPEFLTYFQNEAQLDKSGLPSDRFFAERPEGSVSTLKIQRTQQEDSAVYLCASSLDSSYNSPLHFGNGTRLTVT.